The T cell receptor (beta chain) under discussion was sequenced for a study of T cell responses to AZD1222 COVID-19 vaccine. General study findings and limits: Of the AZD1222 recipients, only five to seven were seropositive at baseline.

CDR3 length: 15 amino acids. Trimming took 0 bases from V and 0 from J, leaving 7 bases between them. From germline, CDR1 is SGHAT and CDR2 FQNNGV. This table comes from immunoSEQ multiplex PCR, and its TCRdb copy is limited to in-frame clones, with some not included. This sample has 100,000 to 150,000 clones, with roughly 92% found just once. Comments on this clone: Its antigen is not identified.

This sequence originates from an adult who received the AZD1222 COVID-19 vaccine. The sequences come from peripheral blood, collected 28 days after the second AZD1222 dose. The rearrangement uses TRBV11-2 and TRBJ2-3; D is ambiguous. This chain's CDR3 is CASSLDHGSTDTQYF. CDR3 coding DNA: TGTGCCAGCAGCTTAGATCACGGGAGCACAGATACGCAGTATTTT.